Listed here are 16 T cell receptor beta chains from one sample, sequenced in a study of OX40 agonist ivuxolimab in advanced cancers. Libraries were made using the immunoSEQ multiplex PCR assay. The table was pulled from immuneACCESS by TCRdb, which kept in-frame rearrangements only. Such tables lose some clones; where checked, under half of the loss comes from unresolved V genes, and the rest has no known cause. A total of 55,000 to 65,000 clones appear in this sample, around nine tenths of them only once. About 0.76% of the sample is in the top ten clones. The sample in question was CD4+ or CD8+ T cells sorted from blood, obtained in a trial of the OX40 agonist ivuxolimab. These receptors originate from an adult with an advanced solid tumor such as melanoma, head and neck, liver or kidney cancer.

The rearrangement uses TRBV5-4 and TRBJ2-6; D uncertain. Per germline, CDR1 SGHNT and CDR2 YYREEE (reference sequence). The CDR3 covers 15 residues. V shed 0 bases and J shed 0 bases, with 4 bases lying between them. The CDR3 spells CASSLGVSGANVLTF. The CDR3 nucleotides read TGTGCCAGCAGCTTGGGAGTCTCTGGGGCCAACGTCCTGACTTTC.

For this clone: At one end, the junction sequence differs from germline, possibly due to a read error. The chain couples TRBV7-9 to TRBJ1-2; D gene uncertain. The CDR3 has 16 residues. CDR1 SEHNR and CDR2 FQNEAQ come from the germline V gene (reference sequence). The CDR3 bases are TGTGCCAGCAGCTCCGAGGGAGGGTGGCGGTACTACGGCTACACCTTC. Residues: CASSSEGGWRYYGYTF.

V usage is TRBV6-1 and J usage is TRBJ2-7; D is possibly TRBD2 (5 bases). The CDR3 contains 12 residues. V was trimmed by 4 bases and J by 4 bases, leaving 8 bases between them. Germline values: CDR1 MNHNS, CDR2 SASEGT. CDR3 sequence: CASSGGPYEQYF. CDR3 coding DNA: TGTGCCAGCAGTGGCGGGCCGTACGAGCAGTACTTC.

The DNA for the CDR3 is TGTGCCACCAGCAGAGATTTGGGGGAAAATGAAAAACTGTTTTTT. Its protein is CATSRDLGENEKLFF. V is TRBV15 and J is TRBJ1-4, with D possibly matching TRBD1 (5 bases). The V end was cut by 0 bases, the J end by 5 bases, with 10 bases between. The CDR3 has 15 residues. In germline, CDR1 is LNHNV, CDR2 YYDKDF (reference sequence).

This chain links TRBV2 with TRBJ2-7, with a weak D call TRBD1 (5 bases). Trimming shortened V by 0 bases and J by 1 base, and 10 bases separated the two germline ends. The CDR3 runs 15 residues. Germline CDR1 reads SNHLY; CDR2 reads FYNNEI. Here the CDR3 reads CASSEARTLSYEQYF. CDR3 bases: TGTGCCAGCAGTGAAGCTCGGACACTTTCCTACGAGCAGTACTTC.

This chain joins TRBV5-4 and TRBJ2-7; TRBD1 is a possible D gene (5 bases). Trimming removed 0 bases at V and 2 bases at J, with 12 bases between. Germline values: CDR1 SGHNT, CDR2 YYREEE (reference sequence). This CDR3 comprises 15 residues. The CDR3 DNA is TGTGCCAGCAGCTTGGCCGGCCAGGGTGCCTACGAGCAGTACTTC. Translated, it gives CASSLAGQGAYEQYF. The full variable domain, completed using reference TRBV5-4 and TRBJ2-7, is ETGVTQSPTHLIKTRGQQVTLRCSSQSGHNTVSWYQQALGQGPQFIFQYYREEENGRGNFPPRFSGLQFPNYSSELNVNALELDDSALYLCASSLAGQGAYEQYFGPGTRLTVT.

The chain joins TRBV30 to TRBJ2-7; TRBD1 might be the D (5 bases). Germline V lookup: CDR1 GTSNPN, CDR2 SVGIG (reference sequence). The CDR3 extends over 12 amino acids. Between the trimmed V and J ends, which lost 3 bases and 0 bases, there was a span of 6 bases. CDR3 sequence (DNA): TGTGCCTGGAGGACAGTCTCCTACGAGCAGTACTTC. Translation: CAWRTVSYEQYF.

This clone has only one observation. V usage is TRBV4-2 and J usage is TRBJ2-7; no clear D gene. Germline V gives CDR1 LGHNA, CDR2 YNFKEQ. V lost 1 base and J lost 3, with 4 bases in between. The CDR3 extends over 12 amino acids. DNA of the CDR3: TGTGCCAGCAGCCAAGGAGTCTACGAGCAGTACTTC. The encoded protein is CASSQGVYEQYF.

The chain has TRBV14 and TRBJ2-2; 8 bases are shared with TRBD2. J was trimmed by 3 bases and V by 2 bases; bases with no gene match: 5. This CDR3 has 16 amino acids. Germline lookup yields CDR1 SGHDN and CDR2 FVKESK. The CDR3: CASSQPSGSYTGELFF. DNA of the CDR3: TGTGCCAGCAGCCAACCTAGCGGGTCCTACACCGGGGAGCTGTTTTTT.

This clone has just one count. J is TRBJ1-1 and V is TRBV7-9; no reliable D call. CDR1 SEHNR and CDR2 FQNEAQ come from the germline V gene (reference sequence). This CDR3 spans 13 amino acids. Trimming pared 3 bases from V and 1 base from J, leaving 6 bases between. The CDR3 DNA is TGTGCCAGCAGCTTTCAAGGGAACACTGAAGCTTTCTTT. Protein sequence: CASSFQGNTEAFF.

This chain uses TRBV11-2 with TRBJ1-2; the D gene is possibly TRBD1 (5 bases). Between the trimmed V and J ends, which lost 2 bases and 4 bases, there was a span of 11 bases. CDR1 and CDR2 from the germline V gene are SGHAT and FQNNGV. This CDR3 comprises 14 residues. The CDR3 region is CASSLSGPPYGYTF. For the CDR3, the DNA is TGTGCCAGCAGCTTATCAGGGCCCCCCTATGGCTACACCTTC.

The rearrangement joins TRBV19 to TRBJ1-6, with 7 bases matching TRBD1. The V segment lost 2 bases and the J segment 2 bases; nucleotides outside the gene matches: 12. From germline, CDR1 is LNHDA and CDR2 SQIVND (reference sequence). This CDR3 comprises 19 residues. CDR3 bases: TGTGCCAGTAGTATAAAACAGGGGCACTCGAGCACCTATAATTCACCCCTCCACTTT. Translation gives CASSIKQGHSSTYNSPLHF. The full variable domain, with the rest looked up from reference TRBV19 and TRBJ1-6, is DGGITQSPKYLFRKEGQNVTLSCEQNLNHDAMYWYRQDPGQGLRLIYYSQIVNDFQKGDIAEGYSVSREKKESFPLTVTSAQKNPTAFYLCASSIKQGHSSTYNSPLHFGNGTRLTVT.

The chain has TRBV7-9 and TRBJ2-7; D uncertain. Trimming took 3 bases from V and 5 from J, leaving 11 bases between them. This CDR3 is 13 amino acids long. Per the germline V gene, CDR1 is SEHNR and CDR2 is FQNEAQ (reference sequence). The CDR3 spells CASSFSRADEQYF. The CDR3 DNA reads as TGTGCCAGCAGCTTTTCTCGGGCCGACGAGCAGTACTTC. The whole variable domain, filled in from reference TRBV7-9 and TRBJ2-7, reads DTGVSQNPRHKITKRGQNVTFRCDPISEHNRLYWYRQTLGQGPEFLTYFQNEAQLEKSRLLSDRFSAERPKGSFSTLEIQRTEQGDSAMYLCASSFSRADEQYFGPGTRLTVT.

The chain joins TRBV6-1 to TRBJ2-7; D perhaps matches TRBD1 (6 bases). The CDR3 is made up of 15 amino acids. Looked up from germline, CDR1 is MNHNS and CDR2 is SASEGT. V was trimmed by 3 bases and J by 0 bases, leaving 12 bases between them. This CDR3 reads CASSDRTGSSYEQYF. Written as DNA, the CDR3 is TGTGCCAGCAGTGATAGAACAGGGAGCTCCTACGAGCAGTACTTC.

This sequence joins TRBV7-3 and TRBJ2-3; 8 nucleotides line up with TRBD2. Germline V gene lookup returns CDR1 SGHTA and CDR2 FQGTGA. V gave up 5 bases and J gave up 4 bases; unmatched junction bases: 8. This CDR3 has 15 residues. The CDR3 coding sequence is TGTGCCAGCAGCCCCAGCGGGAGTCGGGCAGATACGCAGTATTTT. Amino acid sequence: CASSPSGSRADTQYF. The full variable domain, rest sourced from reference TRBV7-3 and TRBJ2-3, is GAGVSQTPSNKVTEKGKYVELRCDPISGHTALYWYRQSLGQGPEFLIYFQGTGAADDSGLPNDRFFAVRPEGSVSTLKIQRTERGDSAVYLCASSPSGSRADTQYFGPGTRLTVL.

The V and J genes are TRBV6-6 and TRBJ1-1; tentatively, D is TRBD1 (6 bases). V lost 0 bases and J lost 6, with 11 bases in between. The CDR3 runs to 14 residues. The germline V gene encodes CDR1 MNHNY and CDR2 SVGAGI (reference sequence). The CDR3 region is CASSYSTGSSEAFF. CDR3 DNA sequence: TGTGCCAGCAGTTACTCGACAGGAAGCTCTGAAGCTTTCTTT.